The present TCR beta chain was sequenced within a study of graft-versus-host responses after intestinal transplantation. The repertoire was sequenced with immunoSEQ multiplex PCR; TCRdb's copy has only in-frame clones and lacks some. Of over 45,000 clones listed, around 92% are singletons. This clone was picked up one time. The antigen remains unidentified. Material: unstimulated CD4+ T cells sorted from spleen or lymph node cells, obtained before transplant. The TCR originated in a human donor who was the organ donor for an intestinal transplant.

The DNA of the CDR3 is TGTGCCAGCCGCTCTCCCGCGGGGGGCCCGCGGGAGACCCAGTACTTC. Its protein product is CASRSPAGGPRETQYF. The chain uses TRBV28 and TRBJ2-5; 8 nucleotides agree with TRBD2. Germline CDR1 and CDR2: MDHEN and SYDVKM. V trimming: 8 bases; J trimming: 5 bases; junction bases outside the gene matches: 16. The CDR3 is 16 residues long.